This entry concerns a single T cell receptor (beta chain). Its specificity is not known. TCRdb's copy holds only in-frame clones and misses some; the assay was immunoSEQ multiplex PCR. Of 15,000 or so clones in the sample, more than 90% were seen once. This sample was taken from a study of graft-versus-host responses after intestinal transplantation. Turning to the study itself: Anti-thymocyte globulin was used for induction in all recipients, who then took tacrolimus and steroids for approximately 3 years.

Notes on the study in general: Within allografts, high graft-versus-host to host-versus-graft clonal ratios were seen among patients with graft-donor T cell macrochimerism. Researchers found GvH clones in recipient marrow, and some showed up first in ileum or blood.

The V gene lost 2 bases and the J gene lost 4 bases, with 4 bases spanning the gap. The CDR3 sequence is 12 residues long. Germline V gene sequence: CDR1 SGHDT, CDR2 YYEEEE. The sample was PBMCs, taken 9 days after transplant. The V and J genes are TRBV5-6 and TRBJ2-1; D gene ambiguous. This clonotype originated in a human patient who received an intestinal transplant, so some T cells may come from the graft donor. Here the CDR3 DNA reads TGTGCCAGCAGCTTAGCGTACAATGAGCAGTTCTTC. This translates into CASSLAYNEQFF. Using reference TRBV5-6 and TRBJ2-1 for the parts outside the CDR3, the full variable domain is DAGVTQSPTHLIKTRGQQVTLRCSPKSGHDTVSWYQQALGQGPQFIFQYYEEEERQRGNFPDRFSGHQFPNYSSELNVNALLLGDSALYLCASSLAYNEQFFGPGTRLTVL.